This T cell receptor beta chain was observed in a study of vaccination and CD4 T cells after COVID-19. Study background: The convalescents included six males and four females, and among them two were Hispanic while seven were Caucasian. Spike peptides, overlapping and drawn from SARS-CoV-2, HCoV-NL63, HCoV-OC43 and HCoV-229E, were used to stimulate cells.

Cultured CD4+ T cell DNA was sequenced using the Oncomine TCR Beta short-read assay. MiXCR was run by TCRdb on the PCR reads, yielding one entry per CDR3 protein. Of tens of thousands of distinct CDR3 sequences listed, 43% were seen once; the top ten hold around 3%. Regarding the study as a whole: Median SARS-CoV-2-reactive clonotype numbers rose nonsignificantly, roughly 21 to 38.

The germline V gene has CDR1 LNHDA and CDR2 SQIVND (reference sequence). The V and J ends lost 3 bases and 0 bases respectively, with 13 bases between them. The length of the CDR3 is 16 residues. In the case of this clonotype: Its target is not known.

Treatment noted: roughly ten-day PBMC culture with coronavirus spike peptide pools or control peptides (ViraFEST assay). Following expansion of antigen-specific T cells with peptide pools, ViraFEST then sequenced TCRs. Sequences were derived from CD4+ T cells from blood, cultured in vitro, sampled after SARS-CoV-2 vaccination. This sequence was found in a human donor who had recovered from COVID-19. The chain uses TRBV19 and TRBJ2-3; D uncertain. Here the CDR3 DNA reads TGTGCCAGTAGTATTCGCAACGGGCTGAGCACAGATACGCAGTATTTT. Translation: CASSIRNGLSTDTQYF.